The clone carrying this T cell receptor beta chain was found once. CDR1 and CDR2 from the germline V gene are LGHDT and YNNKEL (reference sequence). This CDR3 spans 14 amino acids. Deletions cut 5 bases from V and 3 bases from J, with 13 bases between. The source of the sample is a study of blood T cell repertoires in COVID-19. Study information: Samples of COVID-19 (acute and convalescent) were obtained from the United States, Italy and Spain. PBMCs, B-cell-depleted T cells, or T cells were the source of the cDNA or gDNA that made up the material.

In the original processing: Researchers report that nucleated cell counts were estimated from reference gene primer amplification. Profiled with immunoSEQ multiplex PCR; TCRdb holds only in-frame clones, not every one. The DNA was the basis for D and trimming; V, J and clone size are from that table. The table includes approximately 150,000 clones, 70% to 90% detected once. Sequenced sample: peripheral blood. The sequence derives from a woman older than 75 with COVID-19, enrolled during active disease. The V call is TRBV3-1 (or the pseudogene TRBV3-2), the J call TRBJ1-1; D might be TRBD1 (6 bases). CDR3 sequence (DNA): TGTGCCAGCAGCGGAATACAGGGAGACACTGAAGCTTTCTTT. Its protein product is CASSGIQGDTEAFF.